Below, 14 T cell receptor beta chains from the same sample are listed, as sequenced in a study of cytomegalovirus exposure and HLA in healthy donors. It was with 60 Vbeta and 13 Jbeta primers that the PCR ran. TCRdb keeps only in-frame clones here, not all; method: immunoSEQ multiplex PCR. The sample gives more than 85,000 clones, under 85% of which show up once; 7.7% is in the top ten. Sequencing used PBMCs. The receptors stem from a woman aged 50 to 60 in good health and CMV-seropositive.

The chain recombines TRBV19 with TRBJ2-5; 11 bases fit TRBD2. Gene TRBJ2-7 matches the end of the DNA better, so the J call may be wrong. Per the germline V gene, CDR1 is LNHDA and CDR2 is SQIVND (reference sequence). The CDR3 has 13 amino acids. The CDR3 nucleotides read TGTGCCAGTATGCCGCTAGCGGGAGGCGAGCAGTACTTC. It translates to CASMPLAGGEQYF.

The CDR3 sequence is CASSEGANTGELFF. The DNA of the CDR3 is TGCGCCAGCAGCGAGGGAGCCAACACCGGGGAGCTGTTTTTT. The chain uses TRBV4-3 and TRBJ2-2; a weak D match, TRBD2 (5 bases). V dropped 5 bases and J dropped 2 bases, with 9 bases sitting between them. Germline V CDR1 and CDR2: LGHNA, YSLEER. CDR3 length: 14 residues.

The rearrangement links TRBV27 to TRBJ1-4; D remains unclear. The CDR3 consists of 14 residues. Trimming took off 6 bases at V and 4 bases at J, with 12 bases between the two ends. The germline gives CDR1 MNHEY, CDR2 SMNVEV (reference sequence). This chain's CDR3 is CASRNNDFNEKLFF. In DNA form, the CDR3 reads TGTGCCAGCAGAAATAACGACTTTAATGAAAAACTGTTTTTT. Supplemented by reference TRBV27 and TRBJ1-4, the full variable domain reads EAQVTQNPRYLITVTGKKLTVTCSQNMNHEYMSWYRQDPGLGLRQIYYSMNVEVTDKGDVPEGYKVSRKEKRNFPLILESPSPNQTSLYFCASRNNDFNEKLFFGSGTQLSVL.

The V and J genes are TRBV5-1 and TRBJ2-7; no definite D call. The ends were cut back, 0 bases at V and 3 bases at J, with 7 bases in the middle. CDR3 size: 13 residues. CDR1 and CDR2 from the germline V gene are SGHRS and YFSETQ. In DNA, the CDR3 is TGCGCCAGCAGCTTGGGCGGAGACTACGAGCAGTACTTC. The encoded protein is CASSLGGDYEQYF.

This clone was recorded only once. The CDR3 carries no conserved terminal phenylalanine or tryptophan, so it likely arises from a read error. The DNA is left out, because the CDR3 cannot be placed on it with certainty; the CDR3 is given as TCRdb lists it. The chain is built from TRBV21-1 and TRBJ1-1. TRBV21-1 is given as a pseudogene. The CDR3 is made up of 10 amino acids, end residues included. CDR3 region: CASSARAGLL.

This clone was picked up one time. The CDR3 loop reads CASSHPGLAGITDTQYF. In DNA form, the CDR3 reads TGTGCCAGCAGCCACCCCGGACTAGCGGGGATCACAGATACGCAGTATTTT. The gene calls are TRBV27 and TRBJ2-3; 12 nucleotides agree with TRBD2. Germline assignment: CDR1 MNHEY and CDR2 SMNVEV (reference sequence). V was pared by 6 bases and J by 2 bases, with 9 bases of the junction left unmatched. CDR3 size: 17 residues.

This clone was found a few times. The gene calls are TRBV4-2 and TRBJ1-3; D not certain. Germline-derived CDR1 and CDR2 are LGHNA and YNFKEQ. This CDR3 spans 15 amino acids. V lost 1 base to trimming and J lost 4 bases, with 11 bases between them. In nucleotides, the CDR3 is TGTGCCAGCAGCCAAGTGGGAGAAGGGGGAAACACCATATATTTT. This translates into CASSQVGEGGNTIYF.

The gene calls are TRBV9 and TRBJ1-6; possibly TRBD1 for D (6 bases). V shed 0 bases and J shed 5 bases, with 9 bases lying between them. CDR3 length equals 15 residues. Germline CDR1 reads SGDLS; CDR2 reads YYNGEE. The CDR3 region has the DNA TGTGCCAGCAGCGTAGTGGACAGCCATAATTCACCCCTCCACTTT. Encoded protein: CASSVVDSHNSPLHF.

In DNA form, the CDR3 reads TGTGCCAGCAGTTTATTGGGGACAACCTCCTACGAGCAGTACTTC. This sequence encodes CASSLLGTTSYEQYF. The J gene is TRBJ2-7, the V gene TRBV28; D is possibly TRBD1 (6 bases). Trimming removed 1 base at V and 0 bases at J, with 10 bases between. Germline V gene data show CDR1 as MDHEN and CDR2 as SYDVKM. This CDR3 spans 15 amino acids.

The table lists this clone with a few counts. The chain is built from TRBV10-1 and TRBJ2-1; 12 bases are a match to TRBD2. Trimming removed 3 bases from V and 4 bases from J; junction bases left unmatched: 7. CDR1 and CDR2 from the germline V gene are WNHNN and SYGVQD (reference sequence). CDR3 size: 17 residues. This CDR3 reads CASSDFLAGGLYNEQFF. CDR3 sequence (DNA): TGCGCCAGCAGTGATTTCCTAGCGGGAGGGCTATACAATGAGCAGTTCTTC.

The rearrangement uses TRBV4-1 and TRBJ1-3; D is unclear. Germline values: CDR1 MGHRA, CDR2 YSYEKL. The CDR3 runs 14 residues. Trimming pared 1 base from V and 4 bases from J, leaving 8 bases between. The chain's CDR3 is CASSQVLVGNTIYF. The CDR3 DNA sequence: TGCGCCAGCAGCCAAGTTCTCGTCGGAAACACCATATATTTT.

The genes are TRBV6-5 and TRBJ1-5; a possible D gene is TRBD1 (5 bases). V was pared by 4 bases and J by 1 base, with 14 bases between. Germline V gene lookup returns CDR1 MNHEY and CDR2 SVGAGI. The CDR3 is 16 amino acids. DNA of the CDR3: TGTGCCAGCAGTTCAACAGGTCCGCGAAGCAATCAGCCCCAGCATTTT. Protein sequence: CASSSTGPRSNQPQHF.

The chain carries TRBV7-3 and TRBJ1-2; 7 nucleotides match TRBD1. The CDR3 extends over 14 amino acids. V was clipped by 5 bases and J by 8 bases; unmatched bases: 11. Germline V lookup: CDR1 SGHTA, CDR2 FQGTGA. CDR3: CASSPREGALGYTF. CDR3 sequence (DNA): TGTGCCAGCAGCCCTCGGGAGGGGGCGCTGGGCTACACCTTC.

The chain employs TRBV5-8 and TRBJ2-2, with no clear D. The CDR3 is made up of 16 amino acids. Trimming took 0 bases from V and 5 from J, leaving 14 bases between them. CDR1 SGHTS and CDR2 YDEGEE come from the germline V gene. CDR3 DNA: TGTGCCAGCAGCTTGGAAGTGGGCCTCAGGACCGGGGAGCTGTTTTTT. It yields the protein CASSLEVGLRTGELFF.